One and the same sample provided the 4 T cell receptor beta chains below, sequenced in a study of blood T cell repertoires in COVID-19. Only in-frame clones appear in the TCRdb table, and some are missing; sequencing was by immunoSEQ multiplex PCR. Here the sample spans some 270,000 clones, roughly 86% being singletons. The sequencing sample was made of peripheral blood. These receptors all come from a man aged 40-49 years with active or convalescent COVID-19.

This clone was detected a few times. This chain joins TRBV2 and TRBJ1-5, with a tentative D call TRBD1 (5 bases). Trimming took off 5 bases at V and 3 bases at J, with 14 bases between the two ends. Germline loops: CDR1 SNHLY, CDR2 FYNNEI. The CDR3 sequence is 15 residues long. CDR3 bases: TGTGCCAGCAGTAAATCCGACAGTTACAATCAGCCCCAGCATTTT. This encodes CASSKSDSYNQPQHF.

This clone was observed a single time. V and J are TRBV7-2 and TRBJ2-1; D remains ambiguous. CDR1 and CDR2 from the germline V gene are SGHTA and FQGNSA. This CDR3 comprises 13 residues. V shed 7 bases and J shed 4 bases, with 11 bases lying between them. Here the CDR3 reads CASTKPKYNEQFF. CDR3 in DNA: TGTGCCAGCACTAAACCTAAGTACAATGAGCAGTTCTTC.

This clone has a handful of counts. The V gene is TRBV4-2, the J gene TRBJ2-3, with D tentatively TRBD2 (5 bases). CDR3 size: 16 residues. Trimming cost V 0 bases and J 0 bases, with 10 bases left between them. From germline, CDR1 is LGHNA and CDR2 YNFKEQ. CDR3 protein: CASSQDPRASTDTQYF. The CDR3, as DNA: TGTGCCAGCAGCCAAGATCCGCGGGCTAGCACAGATACGCAGTATTTT.

V gene TRBV6-5 combines with J gene TRBJ2-2; a possible D gene is TRBD1 (6 bases). Germline values: CDR1 MNHEY, CDR2 SVGAGI. V lost 4 bases and J 4 bases, leaving 10 bases between the germline ends. The CDR3 loop spans 14 amino acids. Here the CDR3 reads CASSLQGSTGELFF. CDR3 bases: TGTGCCAGCAGTTTACAGGGATCCACCGGGGAGCTGTTTTTT.